What follows are 20 T cell receptor beta chains derived from one specimen sequenced in a study of T-cell memory formation after mild COVID-19 (dated by TCRdb to the early 2020s). The library was built by means of 5' RACE. The reads were generated on an Illumina NovaSeq 6000. TCRdb reprocessed the public reads (quality trimming at Q25 with fastp, clone calling with MiXCR) and kept in-frame beta chains. When rows share a CDR3 protein, they turn into one entry using the most common DNA and genes. Present in this sample are 250,000 to 350,000 distinct CDR3 sequences, under 20% of which were seen just once. Of the sample, roughly 25% is held by the ten largest clones. Source material: PBMCs or a T cell subset sorted from them (not recorded which). All receptors derive from a young man who had mild COVID-19 (a few samples of this study predate the infection). The sample titles of this study are shuffled in the database, so cell type and time point are left out; the donor was told from shared clones.

As regards this clonotype: Likely a read error: the CDR3 ends without its conserved phenylalanine or tryptophan. The DNA is omitted, as the CDR3 cannot be located on it reliably, and the CDR3 follows TCRdb's listing. The rearrangement joins TRBV7-9 to TRBJ2-1; the DNA was not compared with TRBD1, the D call given in the table. Ends included, the CDR3 has 12 residues. The germline V gene encodes CDR1 SEHNR and CDR2 FQNEAQ (reference sequence). CDR3 sequence reads: CASSYGAAGIFL.

This clonotype was seen a handful of times. The rearrangement uses TRBV7-9 and TRBJ2-7, with D possibly being TRBD2 (5 bases). Per germline, CDR1 SEHNR and CDR2 FQNEAQ (reference sequence). Between the trimmed V and J ends, which lost 2 bases and 7 bases, there was a span of 12 bases. CDR3 length: 13 residues. The CDR3 sequence: CASSLSSGWEQYF. CDR3 DNA: TGTGCCAGCAGCTTATCCAGCGGCTGGGAGCAGTACTTC.

This clonotype has more than one count but fewer than ten. The gene calls are TRBV5-1 and TRBJ2-7; D tentatively reads TRBD1 or TRBD2 (5 bases each). V lost 8 bases, J lost 6 bases, and 18 bases lay in between. Germline CDR1 reads SGHRS; CDR2 reads YFSETQ. CDR3 length: 13 amino acids. The CDR3 protein is CARDWDGWCEQYF. DNA for the CDR3: TGCGCCAGAGACTGGGACGGTTGGTGCGAGCAGTACTTC.

This clonotype was observed a few times. The V and J genes are TRBV6-6 and TRBJ2-7; D possibly corresponds to TRBD2 (6 bases). This CDR3 region has 13 residues. Germline CDR1 MNHNY, CDR2 SVGAGI (reference sequence). V was clipped by 7 bases and J by 3 bases, with 13 bases between them. DNA for the CDR3: TGTGCCAGCATCCTGCGGGACGGCTACGAGCAGTACTTC. This translates into CASILRDGYEQYF.

The chain employs TRBV7-6 and TRBJ2-7; the D is unclear. Germline lookup yields CDR1 SGHVS and CDR2 FNYEAQ. Trimming shortened V by 5 bases and J by 2 bases, and 7 bases separated the two germline ends. The CDR3 has 12 amino acids. The CDR3 nucleotides read TGTGCCAGCAGCGATGGGACCTACGAGCAGTACTTC. Encoded protein: CASSDGTYEQYF. The full variable domain, rest sourced from reference TRBV7-6 and TRBJ2-7, is GAGVSQSPRYKVTKRGQDVALRCDPISGHVSLYWYRQALGQGPEFLTYFNYEAQQDKSGLPNDRFSAERPEGSISTLTIQRTEQRDSAMYRCASSDGTYEQYFGPGTRLTVT.

V gene TRBV28 combines with J gene TRBJ2-2; TRBD1 matches 12 bases. Germline lookup yields CDR1 MDHEN and CDR2 SYDVKM. CDR3 length equals 17 residues. The V and J ends lost 5 bases and 5 bases, in that order; junction bases with no gene match: 9. The CDR3 here is CASSTSRDRGRTGELFF. The CDR3 nucleotides are TGTGCCAGCAGTACTTCCCGGGACAGGGGGCGAACCGGGGAGCTGTTTTTT.

The chain has TRBV28 and TRBJ2-7, with a weak D call TRBD1 (6 bases). There are 16 residues in the CDR3. CDR1 is MDHEN, CDR2 SYDVKM, per germline. The V end lost 1 base, the J end lost 5 bases, and 18 bases lay between the germline ends. CDR3 nucleotides: TGTGCCAGCAGTTTATTGGGACATTGGGGAGAGAACGAGCAGTACGTC. Residues: CASSLLGHWGENEQYV.

This clonotype showed up just a few times. V and J are TRBV12-3 or TRBV12-4 and TRBJ2-2, with TRBD1 as a possible D gene (6 bases). Trimming removed 7 bases at V and 7 bases at J, with 13 bases between. The CDR3 has 13 amino acids. This chain's CDR3 is CASKLQGIGELFF. The CDR3 nucleotides are TGTGCCAGCAAATTACAGGGAATCGGGGAGCTGTTTTTT.

This rearrangement joins TRBV18 to TRBJ2-5, with no clear D. Germline lookup yields CDR1 KGHSH and CDR2 LQKENI. Trimming shortened V by 3 bases and J by 4 bases, and 15 bases separated the two germline ends. The CDR3 is 15 amino acids. The CDR3 nucleotides read TGTGCCAGCTCACCTTCCAGACGAGGTGGAGAGACCCAGTACTTC. Amino acids: CASSPSRRGGETQYF.

This clonotype was counted a few times. The V and J genes are TRBV5-1 and TRBJ1-1, with D perhaps TRBD1 (6 bases). With 3 bases removed from V and 4 bases from J, the gap between germline ends came to 16 bases. This CDR3 contains 15 residues. Germline V lookup: CDR1 SGHRS, CDR2 YFSETQ. CDR3 amino acids: CASSYTGTQGTEAFF. The CDR3 coding sequence is TGCGCCAGCAGCTACACAGGGACCCAGGGCACTGAAGCTTTCTTT. The full variable domain, rest sourced from reference TRBV5-1 and TRBJ1-1, is KAGVTQTPRYLIKTRGQQVTLSCSPISGHRSVSWYQQTPGQGLQFLFEYFSETQRNKGNFPGRFSGRQFSNSRSEMNVSTLELGDSALYLCASSYTGTQGTEAFFGQGTRLTVV.

The table lists this clonotype with many counts. The J gene is TRBJ2-5, the V gene TRBV20-1; 10 positions match TRBD2. Germline assignment: CDR1 DFQATT and CDR2 SNEGSKA (reference sequence). The CDR3 has 16 amino acids. The trim removed 3 bases at V and 1 base at J, leaving 8 bases unmatched. The DNA for the CDR3 is TGCAGTGCTAGCCCCCCAAGCGGGGGGGGCCAAGAGACCCAGTACTTC. Amino acid sequence: CSASPPSGGGQETQYF.

This clonotype occurred many times. The rearrangement uses TRBV20-1 and TRBJ1-2; 7 bases are a match to TRBD1. Trimming at V came to 5 bases and at J to 2 bases, leaving 5 bases not matched to a gene. Looked up from germline, CDR1 is DFQATT and CDR2 is SNEGSKA (reference sequence). This CDR3 is 13 amino acids long. The CDR3 coding sequence is TGCAGTGCTTCCAAGGACAGGAACTATGGCTACACCTTC. Translating gives CSASKDRNYGYTF.

This clonotype has ten or more counts. V is TRBV4-2 and J is TRBJ2-5; D is ambiguous. The CDR3 runs 14 residues. Germline CDR1 and CDR2: LGHNA and YNFKEQ. With 1 base removed from V and 3 bases from J, the gap between germline ends came to 9 bases. This chain's CDR3 is CASSQAVGEETQYF. The CDR3 region has the DNA TGTGCCAGCAGCCAAGCCGTGGGCGAAGAGACCCAGTACTTC.

There are a few counts of this clonotype. This chain uses TRBV10-1 with TRBJ2-3; D gene uncertain. Trimming left V 7 bases short and J 4 bases short, with 15 bases between. CDR3 size: 14 residues. CDR1 and CDR2 (germline): WNHNN, SYGVQD (reference sequence). CDR3 sequence: CASNGGVASDTQYF. The CDR3 nucleotides are TGCGCCAGCAACGGTGGCGTGGCTTCAGATACGCAGTATTTT.

The rearrangement links TRBV5-1 to TRBJ1-4, with unresolved D. Germline V CDR1 and CDR2: SGHRS, YFSETQ. This CDR3 region has 12 residues. With 2 bases removed from V and 3 bases from J, the gap between germline ends came to 2 bases. The CDR3 is CASSFSNEKLFF. The CDR3 nucleotides are TGCGCCAGCAGCTTCTCTAATGAAAAACTGTTTTTT.

In its sample, this clonotype was seen many times. The V call is TRBV5-1, the J call TRBJ2-5; D might be TRBD1 or TRBD2, each matching 5 bases. The CDR3 loop spans 12 amino acids. From germline, CDR1 is SGHRS and CDR2 YFSETQ. Trimming removed 4 bases from V and 2 bases from J, with 6 bases in between. CDR3 loop: CASSEGQETQYF. Written as DNA, the CDR3 is TGCGCCAGCAGCGAGGGGCAAGAGACCCAGTACTTC. The variable domain in full, with the rest retrieved from reference TRBV5-1 and TRBJ2-5, is KAGVTQTPRYLIKTRGQQVTLSCSPISGHRSVSWYQQTPGQGLQFLFEYFSETQRNKGNFPGRFSGRQFSNSRSEMNVSTLELGDSALYLCASSEGQETQYFGPGTRLLVL.

This clonotype showed up just a few times. The rearrangement links TRBV5-1 to TRBJ1-2; a possible D gene is TRBD1 (5 bases). The CDR3 has 14 residues. Germline CDR1 is SGHRS and CDR2 is YFSETQ. V was cut by 0 bases and J by 6 bases, with 12 bases left in between. CDR3 region: CASSLALQVHGYTF. As DNA, the CDR3 is TGCGCCAGCAGCTTGGCATTACAGGTCCATGGCTACACCTTC.

The J gene is TRBJ2-5, the V gene TRBV15; TRBD1 agrees at 9 bases. Trimming at V came to 5 bases and at J to 4 bases, leaving 8 bases not matched to a gene. Germline assignment: CDR1 LNHNV and CDR2 YYDKDF (reference sequence). The CDR3 contains 15 residues. The CDR3 reads CATSSRTGEAETQYF. DNA of the CDR3: TGTGCCACCAGCTCCAGGACAGGGGAGGCAGAGACCCAGTACTTC.

The rearrangement uses TRBV9 and TRBJ2-1, with 11 nucleotides matching TRBD2. The CDR3 spans 15 residues. V dropped 0 bases and J dropped 8; count of bases not matched to a gene: 4. CDR1 is SGDLS and CDR2 is YYNGEE in the germline V gene. CDR3 DNA: TGTGCCAGCAGCGTAGCTAGCGGGGGGTTCTATGAGCAGTTCTTC. Its protein product is CASSVASGGFYEQFF.

This clonotype was observed a handful of times. The chain combines TRBV2 with TRBJ2-5; D gene uncertain. CDR3 size: 12 residues. Trimming removed 6 bases from V and 5 bases from J, with 10 bases in between. Per the germline V gene, CDR1 is SNHLY and CDR2 is FYNNEI. CDR3 in DNA: TGTGCCAGCAGGTCGGACCGGGAGACCCAGTACTTC. Protein: CASRSDRETQYF.